These 14 T cell receptor beta chains were sequenced from one sample in a study of shared clonotypes between healthy human individuals. The data were produced by immunoSEQ multiplex PCR, yet TCRdb's version contains in-frame clones alone and is incomplete. The sample consists of 2 million to 3 million clones, 90% to 95% of them appearing once. The material sequenced was naive CD4+ T cells sorted from blood. As to subset: CD45RA+ positively selected. These TCRs come from a man between 18 and 35 years old in good health.

J is TRBJ2-5 and V is TRBV5-1; D is perhaps TRBD1 (5 bases). The CDR3 runs 14 residues. Deletions cut 0 bases from V and 3 bases from J, with 9 bases between. CDR1 SGHRS and CDR2 YFSETQ come from the germline V gene. DNA for the CDR3: TGCGCCAGCAGCTTGGGGGGCCGGGAAGAGACCCAGTACTTC. It yields the protein CASSLGGREETQYF.

The chain has TRBV27 and TRBJ1-1; D remains unclear. Looked up from germline, CDR1 is MNHEY and CDR2 is SMNVEV (reference sequence). The CDR3 loop spans 14 amino acids. The germline V and J ends were trimmed by 6 bases and 1 base, with 12 bases remaining between them. The CDR3 coding sequence is TGTGCCAGCAGCCCGGTCTTTCGGAACACTGAAGCTTTCTTT. The encoded protein is CASSPVFRNTEAFF.

This chain links TRBV7-2 with TRBJ1-6, with D tentatively TRBD1 (5 bases). The germline V and J ends were trimmed by 0 bases and 0 bases, with 9 bases remaining between them. There are 17 residues in the CDR3. The germline V gene encodes CDR1 SGHTA and CDR2 FQGNSA. CDR3 sequence reads: CASSLAQGSSYNSPLHF. CDR3 nucleotides: TGTGCCAGCAGCTTAGCGCAGGGTAGCTCCTATAATTCACCCCTCCACTTT.

This clone was detected only a few times. The chain has TRBV30 and TRBJ1-5; D is possibly TRBD1 (5 bases). The CDR3 spans 15 residues. V gave up 3 bases and J gave up 5 bases, with 17 bases separating them. In germline, CDR1 is GTSNPN, CDR2 SVGIG (reference sequence). CDR3 coding DNA: TGTGCCTGGAGCCGTCCGGGGACGCCCGATCAGCCCCAGCATTTT. Protein product: CAWSRPGTPDQPQHF.

The chain combines TRBV2 with TRBJ2-1; 10 nucleotides match TRBD2. Per the germline V gene, CDR1 is SNHLY and CDR2 is FYNNEI. The length of the CDR3 is 14 residues. Losses at the gene ends were 10 bases for V and 3 bases for J; bases not matched to a gene: 6. As DNA, the CDR3 is TGTGCCACCTTAGCGGGGGGCCTCTACAATGAGCAGTTCTTC. This translates into CATLAGGLYNEQFF. Full variable domain (remainder filled in from reference TRBV2 and TRBJ2-1): EPEVTQTPSHQVTQMGQEVILRCVPISNHLYFYWYRQILGQKVEFLVSFYNNEISEKSEIFDDQFSVERPDGSNFTLKIRSTKLEDSAMYFCATLAGGLYNEQFFGPGTRLTVL.

This chain joins TRBV6-1 and TRBJ1-2; 8 bases align to TRBD1. There are 14 residues in the CDR3. The junction had 10 bases not matched to a gene; V was cut back by 5 bases and J by 8 bases. Germline V gene data show CDR1 as MNHNS and CDR2 as SASEGT. The CDR3 is CASSPRGQGGGYTF. The CDR3 region has the DNA TGTGCCAGCAGTCCCCGAGGACAGGGCGGGGGCTACACCTTC.

The chain is built from TRBV12-5 and TRBJ1-3; 7 bases agree with TRBD1. Trimming took 3 bases from V and 2 from J; bases not matched to a gene: 10. From germline, CDR1 is LGHNT and CDR2 FRNRAP. The CDR3 spans 17 residues. The CDR3 protein is CASGFTSGTDTGNTIYF. The CDR3 bases are TGTGCTAGTGGTTTCACTTCCGGGACAGATACTGGAAACACCATATATTTT.

This rearrangement joins TRBV21-1 to TRBJ1-4. TRBV21-1 is flagged as a pseudogene. The CDR3 consists of 12 residues. CDR3 DNA: TGTGCCAGCGAAATAAACACGCGGAGGCCGTGTTTT. Translating it yields CASEINTRRPCF.

The rearrangement links TRBV5-8 to TRBJ1-5; D possibly corresponds to TRBD1 (5 bases). The CDR3 covers 14 residues. Germline V gives CDR1 SGHTS, CDR2 YDEGEE. Between the trimmed V and J ends, which lost 0 bases and 7 bases, there was a span of 11 bases. The CDR3, as DNA: TGTGCCAGCAGCTTGGACCCCGGGGGGCAGCCCCAGCATTTT. Amino acids: CASSLDPGGQPQHF.

In regard to this clone: This specimen includes other DNA sequences encoding the same CDR3. The chain recombines TRBV5-4 with TRBJ2-7; 10 bases align to TRBD1. V shed 3 bases, J shed 6 bases, and the junction held 6 bases outside the gene matches. This CDR3 contains 14 residues. Per germline, CDR1 SGHNT and CDR2 YYREEE (reference sequence). CDR3 amino acids: CASSWDRGISEQYF. CDR3 coding DNA: TGTGCCAGCAGCTGGGACAGGGGAATAAGCGAGCAGTACTTC.

As regards this clone: This same CDR3 is encoded by further DNA sequences in the sample. Written as DNA, the CDR3 is TGTGCCTGGAGTAGACAGGGGGCGGGCGGCTACACCTTC. This gives the protein CAWSRQGAGGYTF. The chain recombines TRBV30 with TRBJ1-2, with 10 positions matching TRBD1. Germline V gene lookup returns CDR1 GTSNPN and CDR2 SVGIG (reference sequence). The CDR3 length is 13 residues. V dropped 2 bases and J dropped 8; count of bases not matched to a gene: 5. Combining the CDR3 with reference TRBV30 and TRBJ1-2 gives the whole variable domain SQTIHQWPATLVQPVGSPLSLECTVEGTSNPNLYWYRQAAGRGLQLLFYSVGIGQISSEVPQNLSASRPQDRQFILSSKKLLLSDSGFYLCAWSRQGAGGYTFGSGTRLTVV.

The chain is built from TRBV11-2 and TRBJ1-2; a possible D gene is TRBD1 (5 bases). V shed 0 bases and J shed 0 bases, with 20 bases lying between them. The CDR3 length is 19 residues. Germline V gives CDR1 SGHAT, CDR2 FQNNGV. CDR3 sequence reads: CASSLDARRPGRANYGYTF. CDR3 coding DNA: TGTGCCAGCAGCTTAGATGCCCGTCGACCGGGACGAGCTAACTATGGCTACACCTTC. Full variable domain (rest looked up from reference TRBV11-2 and TRBJ1-2): EAGVAQSPRYKIIEKRQSVAFWCNPISGHATLYWYQQILGQGPKLLIQFQNNGVVDDSQLPKDRFSAERLKGVDSTLKIQPAKLEDSAVYLCASSLDARRPGRANYGYTFGSGTRLTVV.

The chain recombines TRBV11-2 with TRBJ2-5, with a possible D match to TRBD2 (5 bases). Deletions cut 6 bases from V and 4 bases from J, with 15 bases between. The CDR3 is 14 residues long. The germline V gene encodes CDR1 SGHAT and CDR2 FQNNGV. CDR3 sequence: CASRPPAGGETQYF. For the CDR3, the DNA is TGTGCCAGCAGGCCCCCCGCGGGTGGAGAGACCCAGTACTTC.

This clone was seen once. V gene TRBV7-8 combines with J gene TRBJ1-6; D remains ambiguous. CDR1 is SGHVS and CDR2 is FQNEAQ in the germline V gene. The CDR3 runs 17 residues. The ends were cut back, 0 bases at V and 3 bases at J, with 12 bases in the middle. The CDR3 loop is CASSLAAPPFYNSPLHF. The CDR3 nucleotides read TGTGCCAGCAGCTTAGCGGCGCCACCTTTCTATAATTCACCCCTCCACTTT.